This T cell receptor (beta chain) was recorded in a study of patients and donors after allogeneic stem cell transplantation. The J segment lost 4 bases and the V segment lost 5 bases, leaving 4 bases of the junction unmatched. The CDR3 loop spans 13 amino acids. Germline V lookup: CDR1 LGHNA, CDR2 YSLEER. The table lists this clonotype with many counts. TCRdb reanalysed the RT-PCR reads using MiXCR and keeps one entry per CDR3 protein. This table has 25,000 to 35,000 distinct CDR3 sequences, about 6.5% appearing once. The specimen sequenced was blood, either unsorted or a sorted T cell fraction (not recorded which). The chain is built from TRBV4-3 and TRBJ1-2, with TRBD1 identical over 7 bases. This receptor was obtained from a human donor who was either an allogeneic HSCT recipient or a stem cell or donor lymphocyte infusion donor (not recorded which). It is not recorded whose cells these are; they may come from a transplant donor. CDR3 DNA sequence: TGCGCCAGCAGCGCGGACAGGAGCTATGGCTACACCTTC. Residues: CASSADRSYGYTF.